This T cell receptor (beta chain) was documented in a study of beta chain features in type 1 diabetes. Turning to this clone: What it recognizes is unknown.

CDR3 length: 13 amino acids. The V and J ends lost 1 base and 15 bases respectively, with 16 bases between them. From germline, CDR1 is SGHDN and CDR2 FVKESK. The authors reverse transcribed all of the isolated RNA, so sequencing captured expressed TCRB transcripts. Assay: immunoSEQ multiplex PCR; the TCRdb copy retains only in-frame clones and omits some. There are 11,000 to 15,000 clones in the sample; over 55% occur only once, and around 0.6% lies in the top ten. Study outcomes and limitations: The similarity of naive, central memory and Treg TCRB repertoires appeared greater among patients than among healthy donors. The study found moderately but significantly shorter TCRB CDR3s in all four CD4+ subsets of Type 1 diabetes patients.

The TCR comes from a woman aged 18-29 years with type 1 diabetes. The sample consisted of stem cell memory CD4+ T cells from blood. The chain combines TRBV14 with TRBJ2-1; D may be TRBD2 (6 bases). The CDR3 spells CASSQGRLASWFF. CDR3 nucleotides: TGTGCCAGCAGCCAAGGTCGGCTAGCGTCCTGGTTCTTC.